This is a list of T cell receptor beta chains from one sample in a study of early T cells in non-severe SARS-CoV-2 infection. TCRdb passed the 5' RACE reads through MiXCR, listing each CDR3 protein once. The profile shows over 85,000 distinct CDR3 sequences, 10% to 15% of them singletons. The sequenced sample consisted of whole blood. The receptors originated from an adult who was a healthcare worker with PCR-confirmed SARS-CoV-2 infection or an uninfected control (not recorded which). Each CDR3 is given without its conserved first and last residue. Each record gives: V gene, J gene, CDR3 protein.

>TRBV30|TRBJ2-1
AWMGLTNEQF
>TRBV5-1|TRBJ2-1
ASSFNSGPTAHYNEQF
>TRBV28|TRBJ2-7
ASNLGGASGMNEQY
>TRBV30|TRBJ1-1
AWRPGFSEAF
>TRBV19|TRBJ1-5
ASGVGYGSEQH
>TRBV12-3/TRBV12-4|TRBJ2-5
ASSLATGEAYKETQY
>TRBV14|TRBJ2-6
ASSQVPRTGANVLT
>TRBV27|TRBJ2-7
ASRPDRYEQY
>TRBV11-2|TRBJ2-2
ASSLFGGTGELF
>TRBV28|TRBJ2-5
ASSLTPPGVETQY
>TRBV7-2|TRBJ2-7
ASSLGGGQY
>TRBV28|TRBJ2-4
ASSQHGQSYIQY
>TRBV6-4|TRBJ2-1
ASSEGDLNEQF
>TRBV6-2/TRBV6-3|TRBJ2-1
ATSPRRAGHEQF
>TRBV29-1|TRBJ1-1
SFGQTNTEAF
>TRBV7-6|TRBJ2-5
ASSSEGPPTQY
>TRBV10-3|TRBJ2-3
AISEFVGDTQY
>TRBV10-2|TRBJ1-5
ASSLEAINQPQH
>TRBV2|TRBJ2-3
ASSGRDIGDTQY
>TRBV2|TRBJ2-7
ASLRQFAGTNYYEQY
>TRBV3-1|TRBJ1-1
ASSQEYRGQAF
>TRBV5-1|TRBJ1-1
ASTPDRPNTEAF
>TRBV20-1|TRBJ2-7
SATHPSGRQQY
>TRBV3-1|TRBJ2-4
ASSRLAGGPGIQY
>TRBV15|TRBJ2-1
ATSRGPVGDHEQF
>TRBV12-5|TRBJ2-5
ASGPGTGGLATQY
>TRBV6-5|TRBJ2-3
ASVPSGSTDTQY
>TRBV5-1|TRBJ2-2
ASRITGGSFTGELF
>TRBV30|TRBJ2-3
AWTGASTDTQY
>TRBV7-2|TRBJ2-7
ASSLASNRDSYEQY
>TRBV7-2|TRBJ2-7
ASSFIGALAGGAEQY
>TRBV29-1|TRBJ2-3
SVGTSGKDTQY
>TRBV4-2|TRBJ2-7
ACTGTRGYEQY
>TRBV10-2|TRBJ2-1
ASSTGASSYNEQF
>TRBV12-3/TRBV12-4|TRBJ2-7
ASGSGGEQY
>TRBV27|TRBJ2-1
ASSLASGNEQF
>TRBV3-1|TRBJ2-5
ASSLSQGLWGQETQY
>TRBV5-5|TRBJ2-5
ASSLTSGRTETQY
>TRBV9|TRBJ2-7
ASSGSSGGNEQY
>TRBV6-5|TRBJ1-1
ASSYAGATEAF
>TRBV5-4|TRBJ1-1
ASSFGEFEAF
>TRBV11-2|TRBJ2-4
ASSLSGTAKNIQY
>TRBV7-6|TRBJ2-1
ASSFLTSGNLYNEQF
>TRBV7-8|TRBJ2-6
ASSPRLGSGANVLT
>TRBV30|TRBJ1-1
AWSPRSEAF
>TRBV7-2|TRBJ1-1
ASSLEGGAEAF
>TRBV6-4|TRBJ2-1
ASSPWISGTYNEQF
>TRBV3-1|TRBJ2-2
ASSQGTTRELF
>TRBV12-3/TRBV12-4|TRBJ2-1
ASSLRDNEQF